A single sample is the source of the 2 T cell receptor beta chains below, sequenced in a study of blood T cells in healthy people across ages. Next came a second PCR, run for roughly 6 to 11 cycles, which used a sample-barcoded 5' primer along with a J-beta primer mix. TCRdb used MiXCR to reprocess the 5' RACE reads, holding one entry per CDR3 protein. This sample has around 1,600,000 distinct CDR3 sequences, with 42% found just once. The sequencing sample was made of blood. These receptors were obtained from a young woman in good health.

The chain employs TRBV6-5 and TRBJ1-1, with D perhaps matching TRBD1 (5 bases). The CDR3 spans 13 residues. The V gene's germline CDR1 is MNHEY and CDR2 SVGAGI. V was trimmed by 7 bases and J by 7 bases, leaving 16 bases between them. The CDR3 nucleotides are TGTGCCAGCAATACACCTGGGGCGGGTGAAGCTTTCTTT. This translates into CASNTPGAGEAFF.

V usage is TRBV2 and J usage is TRBJ2-3; TRBD2 matches 9 bases. The ends lost 1 base at V and 5 bases at J; junction bases unmatched: 1. This CDR3 is built from 14 residues. Germline assignment: CDR1 SNHLY and CDR2 FYNNEI. CDR3 bases: TGTGCCAGCAGTGAAGTAGCGGGAGTAGATACGCAGTATTTT. This codes for CASSEVAGVDTQYF.